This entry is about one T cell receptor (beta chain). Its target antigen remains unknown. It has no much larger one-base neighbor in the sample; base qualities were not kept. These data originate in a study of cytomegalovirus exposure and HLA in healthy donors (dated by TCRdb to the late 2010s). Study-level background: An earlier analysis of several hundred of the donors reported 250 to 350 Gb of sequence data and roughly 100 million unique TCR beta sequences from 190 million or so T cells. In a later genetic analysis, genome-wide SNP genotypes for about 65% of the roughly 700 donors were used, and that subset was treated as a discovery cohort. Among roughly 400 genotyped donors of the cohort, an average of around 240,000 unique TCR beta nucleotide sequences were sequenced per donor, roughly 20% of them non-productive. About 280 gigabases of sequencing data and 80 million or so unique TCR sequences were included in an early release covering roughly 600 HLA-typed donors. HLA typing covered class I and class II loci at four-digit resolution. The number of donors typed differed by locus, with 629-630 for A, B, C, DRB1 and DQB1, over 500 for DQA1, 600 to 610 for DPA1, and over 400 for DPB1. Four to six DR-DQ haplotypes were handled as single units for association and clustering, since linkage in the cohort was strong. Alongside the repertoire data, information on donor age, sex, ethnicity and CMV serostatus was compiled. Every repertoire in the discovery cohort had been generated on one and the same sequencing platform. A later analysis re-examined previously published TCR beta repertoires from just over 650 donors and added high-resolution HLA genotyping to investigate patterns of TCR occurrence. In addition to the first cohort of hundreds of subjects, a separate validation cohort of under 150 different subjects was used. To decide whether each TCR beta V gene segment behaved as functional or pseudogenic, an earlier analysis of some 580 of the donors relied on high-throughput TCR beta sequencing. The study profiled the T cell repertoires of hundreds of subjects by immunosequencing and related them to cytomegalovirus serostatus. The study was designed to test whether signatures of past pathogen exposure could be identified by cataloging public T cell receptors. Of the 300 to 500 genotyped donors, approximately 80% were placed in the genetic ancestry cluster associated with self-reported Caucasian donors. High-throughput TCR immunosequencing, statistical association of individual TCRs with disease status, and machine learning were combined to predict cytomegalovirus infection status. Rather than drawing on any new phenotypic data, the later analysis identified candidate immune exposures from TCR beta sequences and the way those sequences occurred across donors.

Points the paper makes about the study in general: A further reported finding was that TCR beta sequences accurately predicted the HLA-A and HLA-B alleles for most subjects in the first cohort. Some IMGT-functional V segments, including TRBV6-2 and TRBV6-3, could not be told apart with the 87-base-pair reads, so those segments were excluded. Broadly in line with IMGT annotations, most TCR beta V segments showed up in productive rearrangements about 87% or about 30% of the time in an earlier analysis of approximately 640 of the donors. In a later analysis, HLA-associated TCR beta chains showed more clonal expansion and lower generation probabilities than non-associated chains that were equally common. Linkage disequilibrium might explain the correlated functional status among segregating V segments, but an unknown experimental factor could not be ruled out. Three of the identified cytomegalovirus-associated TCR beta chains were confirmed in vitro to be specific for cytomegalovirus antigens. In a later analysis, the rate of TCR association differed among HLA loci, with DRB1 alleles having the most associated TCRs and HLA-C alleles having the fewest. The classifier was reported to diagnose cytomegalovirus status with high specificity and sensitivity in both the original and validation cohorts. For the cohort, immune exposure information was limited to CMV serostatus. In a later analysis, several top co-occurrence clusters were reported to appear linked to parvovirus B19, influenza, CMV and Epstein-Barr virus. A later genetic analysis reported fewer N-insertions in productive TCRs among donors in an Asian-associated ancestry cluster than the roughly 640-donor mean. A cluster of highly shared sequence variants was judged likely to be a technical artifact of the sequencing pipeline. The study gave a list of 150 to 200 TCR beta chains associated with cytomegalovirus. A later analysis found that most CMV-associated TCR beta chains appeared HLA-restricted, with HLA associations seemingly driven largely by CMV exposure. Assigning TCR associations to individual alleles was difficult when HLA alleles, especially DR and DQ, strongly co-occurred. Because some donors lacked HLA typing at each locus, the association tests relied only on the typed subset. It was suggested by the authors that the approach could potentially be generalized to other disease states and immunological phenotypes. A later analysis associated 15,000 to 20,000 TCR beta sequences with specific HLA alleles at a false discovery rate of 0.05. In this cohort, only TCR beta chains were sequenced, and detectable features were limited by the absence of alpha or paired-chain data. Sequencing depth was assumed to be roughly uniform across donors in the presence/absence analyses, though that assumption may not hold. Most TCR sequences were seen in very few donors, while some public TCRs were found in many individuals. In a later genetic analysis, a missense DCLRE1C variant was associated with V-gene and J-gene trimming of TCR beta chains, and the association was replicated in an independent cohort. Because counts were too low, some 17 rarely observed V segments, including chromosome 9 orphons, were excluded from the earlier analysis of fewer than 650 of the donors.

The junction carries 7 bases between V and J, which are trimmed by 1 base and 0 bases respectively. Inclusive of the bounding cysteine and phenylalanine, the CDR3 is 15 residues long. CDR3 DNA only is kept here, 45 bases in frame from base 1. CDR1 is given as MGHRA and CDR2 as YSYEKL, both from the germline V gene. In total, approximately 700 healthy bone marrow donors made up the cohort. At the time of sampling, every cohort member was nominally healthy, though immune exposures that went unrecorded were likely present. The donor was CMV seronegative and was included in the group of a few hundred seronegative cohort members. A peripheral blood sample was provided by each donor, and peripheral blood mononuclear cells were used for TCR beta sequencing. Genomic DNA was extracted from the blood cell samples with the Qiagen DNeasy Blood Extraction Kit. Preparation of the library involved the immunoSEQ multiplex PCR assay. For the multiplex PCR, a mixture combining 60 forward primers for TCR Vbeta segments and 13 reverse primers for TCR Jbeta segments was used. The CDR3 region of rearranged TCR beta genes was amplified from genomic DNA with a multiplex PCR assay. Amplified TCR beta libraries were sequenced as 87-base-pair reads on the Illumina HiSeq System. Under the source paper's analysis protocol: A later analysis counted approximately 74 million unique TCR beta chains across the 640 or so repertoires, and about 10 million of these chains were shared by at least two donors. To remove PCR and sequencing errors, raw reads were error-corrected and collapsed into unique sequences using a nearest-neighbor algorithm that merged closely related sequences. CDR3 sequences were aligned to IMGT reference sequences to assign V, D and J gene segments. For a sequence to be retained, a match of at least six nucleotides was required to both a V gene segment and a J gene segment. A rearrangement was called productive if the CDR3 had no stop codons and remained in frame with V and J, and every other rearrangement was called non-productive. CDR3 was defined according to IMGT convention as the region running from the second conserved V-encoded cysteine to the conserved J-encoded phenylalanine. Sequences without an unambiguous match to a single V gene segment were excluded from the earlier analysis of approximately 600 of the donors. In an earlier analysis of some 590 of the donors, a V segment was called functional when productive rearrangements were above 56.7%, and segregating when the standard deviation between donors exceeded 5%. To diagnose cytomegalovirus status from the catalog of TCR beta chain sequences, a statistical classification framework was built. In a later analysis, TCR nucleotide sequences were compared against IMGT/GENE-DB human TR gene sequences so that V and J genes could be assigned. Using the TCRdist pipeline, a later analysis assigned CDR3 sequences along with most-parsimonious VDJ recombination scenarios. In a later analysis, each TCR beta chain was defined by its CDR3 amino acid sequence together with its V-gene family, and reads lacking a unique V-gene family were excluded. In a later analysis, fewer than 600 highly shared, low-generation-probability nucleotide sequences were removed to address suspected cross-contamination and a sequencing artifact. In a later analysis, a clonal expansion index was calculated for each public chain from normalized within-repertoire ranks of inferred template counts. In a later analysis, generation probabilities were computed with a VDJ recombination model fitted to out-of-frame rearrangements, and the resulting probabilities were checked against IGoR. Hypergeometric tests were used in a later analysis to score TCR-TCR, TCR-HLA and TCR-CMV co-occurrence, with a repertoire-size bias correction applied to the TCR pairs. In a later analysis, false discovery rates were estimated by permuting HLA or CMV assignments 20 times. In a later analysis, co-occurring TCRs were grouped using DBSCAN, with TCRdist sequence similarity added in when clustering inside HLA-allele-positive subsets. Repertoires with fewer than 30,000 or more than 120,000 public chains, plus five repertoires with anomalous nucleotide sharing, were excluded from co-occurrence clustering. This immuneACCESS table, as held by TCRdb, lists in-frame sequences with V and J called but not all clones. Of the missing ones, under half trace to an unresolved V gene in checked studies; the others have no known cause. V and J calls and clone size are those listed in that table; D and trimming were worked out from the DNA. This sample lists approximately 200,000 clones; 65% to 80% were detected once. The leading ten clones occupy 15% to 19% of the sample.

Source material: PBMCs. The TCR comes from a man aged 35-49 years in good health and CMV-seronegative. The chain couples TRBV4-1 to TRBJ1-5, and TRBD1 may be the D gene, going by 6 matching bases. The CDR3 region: CASSQGTVSNQPQHF. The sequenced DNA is TGCGCCAGCAGCCAAGGGACAGTTAGCAATCAGCCCCAGCATTTT.